The sequence of this TCR beta chain was determined in a study of T cells in Graves' hyperthyroidism and ophthalmopathy. In the study overall: Staff took peripheral blood when the initial diagnosis was made, before any treatment began. Study-wide results and caveats: Researchers found most expanded thyroid clonotypes above 0.001 in blood as well. Classification by a 13 V-J model distinguished ophthalmopathy from stable hyperthyroidism.

TCR beta CDR3 sequences were amplified from RNA transcripts. RT-PCR in the first round (using the HTBI primer set) targeted the TCR CDR3. TCRdb itself ran the multiplex PCR reads through MiXCR, one entry per CDR3 protein. The data hold 400,000 to 500,000 distinct CDR3 sequences, with about an eighth observed a single time. The diagnoses drew upon clinical symptoms, serum thyroxine and TRAb, thyroid ultrasound and orbital computed tomography. The V and J ends lost 5 bases and 6 bases, in that order; junction bases with no gene match: 5. The germline CDR1 and CDR2 sequences are WSHSY and SAAADI. The CDR3 runs to 15 residues. This clonotype was observed many times. Antigen specificity is unknown.

This sequence originates from a young woman with Graves' hyperthyroidism. Sequenced: blood. The chain joins TRBV10-2 to TRBJ2-3, with 13 nucleotides matching TRBD2. As DNA, the CDR3 is TGCGCCAGCAGTAAAGGACTAGCGGGAGCTGATACGCAGTATTTT. This sequence encodes CASSKGLAGADTQYF.